Listed below are T cell receptor beta chains from one sample, sequenced in a study of beta chain features in type 1 diabetes. TCRdb keeps only in-frame clones here, not all; method: immunoSEQ multiplex PCR. The sample includes some 360,000 clones, less than 20% seen only once; the top ten take 0.035% to 0.055%. Sequenced material: naive CD4+ T cells from blood. These receptors were obtained from a woman in her late teens or twenties in good health. Both conserved end residues are part of each CDR3. A D gene is named only where the DNA matches it firmly. Clone size is not always given. Where it is, it says once, few, many or a class for expanded clones.

15 | TRBD1 | few | TRBJ1-2 | TRBV29-1 | TGCAGCGTTGATCCGGACAGGGAGACCCGCTATGGCTACACCTTC | CSVDPDRETRYGYTF
14 | TRBD2 | few | TRBJ2-3 | TRBV30 | TGTGCCTGGAGTCTAGCGGGAAGAACAGATACGCAGTATTTT | CAWSLAGRTDTQYF
11 | NA | NA | TRBJ2-5 | TRBV11-2 | TGTGCCAGCAGGACTGAAGAGACCCAGTACTTC | CASRTEETQYF
14 | NA | NA | TRBJ2-5 | TRBV5-4 | TGTGCCAGCAGCTCACCGGGACTCCAAGGGACCCAGTACTTC | CASSSPGLQGTQYF
16 | TRBD2 | NA | TRBJ2-1 | TRBV4-2 | TGTGCCAGCAGCCAAGGGGAGGAACTAGCGGGAAATGAGCAGTTCTTC | CASSQGEELAGNEQFF
13 | NA | NA | TRBJ1-2 | TRBV27 | TGTGCCAGCAGTCCTCAGACTAACTATGGCTACACCTTC | CASSPQTNYGYTF
14 | TRBD2 | few | TRBJ2-2 | TRBV7-9 | TGTGCCAGCAGCTTAAAGACTAGCGGCGGGGAGCTGTTTTTT | CASSLKTSGGELFF
17 | TRBD1 | few | TRBJ1-1 | TRBV5-1 | TGCGCCAGCAGCTCCCGACAGGGGGCGTACCGAAGGGCTGAAGCTTTCTTT | CASSSRQGAYRRAEAFF
15 | TRBD2 | NA | TRBJ2-5 | TRBV5-1 | TGCGCCAGCCTGGATCTGACTAGCGGGGAAGAGACCCAGTACTTC | CASLDLTSGEETQYF
13 | NA | NA | TRBJ1-5 | TRBV18 | TGTGCCAGCTCACTGACAGGCGATCAGCCCCAGCATTTT | CASSLTGDQPQHF
16 | TRBD2 | few | TRBJ2-2 | TRBV7-9 | TGTGCCAGCAGCTTAGGAAGCGGGAGGCAGACCCGGGAGCTGTTTTTT | CASSLGSGRQTRELFF
12 | TRBD1 | few | TRBJ1-6 | TRBV9 | TGTGCCAGCAGCGCAGGGGGTTCACCCCTCCACTTT | CASSAGGSPLHF
14 | NA | NA | TRBJ2-3 | TRBV27 | TGTGCCAGCAGTCCGTGGACAAACACAGATACGCAGTATTTT | CASSPWTNTDTQYF
16 | NA | NA | TRBJ1-1 | TRBV23-1 | TGCGCCAGCAGTCAATCGGGCAGGGCGAGAAACACTGAAGCTTTCTTT | CASSQSGRARNTEAFF
11 | NA | few | TRBJ2-5 | TRBV11-2 | TGTGCCAGCAGCTTAGCGAGTGCGGTGTACTTC | CASSLASAVYF
13 | NA | NA | TRBJ2-5 | TRBV30 | TGTGCCTGGCGGGGGACTTACCAAGAGACCCAGTACTTC | CAWRGTYQETQYF
17 | TRBD1 | NA | TRBJ1-2 | TRBV5-4 | TGTGCCAGCAGCACCGGGACAGGGATAGGGGAACTCTATGGCTACACCTTC | CASSTGTGIGELYGYTF
14 | TRBD2 | NA | TRBJ2-1 | TRBV5-1 | TGCGCCAGCAGCTTCCCGGGGGGAAACAATGAGCAGTTCTTC | CASSFPGGNNEQFF
15 | NA | NA | TRBJ1-1 | TRBV5-1 | TGCGCCAGCACCCAGGACGGAGGGGAATGGACTGAAGCTTTCTTT | CASTQDGGEWTEAFF
13 | NA | NA | TRBJ2-7 | TRBV10-3 | TGTGCCATCGGGGGCCGGGACACCTACGAGCAGTACTTC | CAIGGRDTYEQYF
17 | TRBD2 | NA | TRBJ2-1 | TRBV11-2 | TGTGCCAGCAGCTCCCCCCGGGGGGGCGTAAGGTGGGGTGAGCAGTTCTTC | CASSSPRGGVRWGEQFF
13 | NA | few | TRBJ1-2 | TRBV30 | TGTGCCTGGAGTGTGCGGTTTAACTATGGCTACACCTTC | CAWSVRFNYGYTF
16 | NA | few | TRBJ1-5 | TRBV30 | TGTGCCTGGAGCCGAGGCTTAGTAAGTGGAAATCAGCCCCAGCATTTT | CAWSRGLVSGNQPQHF
15 | TRBD1 | few | TRBJ1-4 | TRBV30 | TGTGCCTGGAGTACCCCGGGACAGGGTAATGAAAAACTGTTTTTT | CAWSTPGQGNEKLFF
14 | TRBD2 | few | TRBJ2-5 | TRBV11-2 | TGTGCCAGCAGCCCGACCGGGACTACAGAGACCCAGTACTTC | CASSPTGTTETQYF
14 | TRBD2 | few | TRBJ2-7 | TRBV2 | TGTGCCAGCAGTCAACTAGCGGGGACCTACGAGCAGTACTTC | CASSQLAGTYEQYF
15 | NA | few | TRBJ2-2 | TRBV9 | TGTGCCAGCAGCGTAGATCCACAGATCACCGGGGAGCTGTTTTTT | CASSVDPQITGELFF
16 | TRBD2 | few | TRBJ2-1 | TRBV18 | TGTGCCAGCTCACCCGTGGGACTAGCGGGGCACAATGAGCAGTTCTTC | CASSPVGLAGHNEQFF
12 | NA | once | TRBJ1-5 | TRBV7-2 | TGTGCCAGCAGCTTAATGAGGCAGCCCCAGCATTTT | CASSLMRQPQHF
14 | NA | few | TRBJ1-6 | TRBV11-2 | TGTGCCAGCAGCCCCCGGTCCTATAATTCACCCCTCCACTTT | CASSPRSYNSPLHF
15 | TRBD1 | NA | TRBJ1-1 | TRBV27 | TGTGCCAGCAGTCCATGGGACAGCCCGAACACTGAAGCTTTCTTT | CASSPWDSPNTEAFF
14 | TRBD2 | few | TRBJ2-7 | TRBV7-2 | TGTGCCAGCAGCCGGACTAGCGGGGAGTACGAGCAGTACTTC | CASSRTSGEYEQYF
15 | NA | NA | TRBJ1-2 | TRBV6-5 | TGTGCCAGCAGTTACTCGTTGTCAGGATCCTATGGCTACACCTTC | CASSYSLSGSYGYTF
13 | TRBD1 | NA | TRBJ2-5 | TRBV5-6 | TGTGCCAGCAGCTTGGGACAGGGAGAGACCCAGTACTTC | CASSLGQGETQYF
15 | TRBD1 | NA | TRBJ2-5 | TRBV5-5 | TGTGCCAGCAGCTTGTACGGGACAGGGGGAGAGACCCAGTACTTC | CASSLYGTGGETQYF
14 | NA | few | TRBJ1-5 | TRBV6-6 | TGTGCCAGCAGTTACAGGACAGTCAATCAGCCCCAGCATTTT | CASSYRTVNQPQHF
13 | NA | NA | TRBJ1-2 | TRBV2 | TGTGCCAGCAGGACCGGGAGTGACTATGGCTACACCTTC | CASRTGSDYGYTF
15 | TRBD2 | NA | TRBJ2-3 | TRBV5-1 | TGCGCCAGCAGCTTAGCGGGGGGCTCGGCAGATACGCAGTATTTT | CASSLAGGSADTQYF
14 | TRBD1 | NA | TRBJ2-2 | TRBV18 | TGTGCCAGCTCGCCCGGACAGGGCGACGGGGAGCTGTTTTTT | CASSPGQGDGELFF
17 | TRBD1 | few | TRBJ2-3 | TRBV18 | TGTGCCAGCTCACTTGATAAACCGGGACAGGGTACAGATACGCAGTATTTT | CASSLDKPGQGTDTQYF
13 | NA | few | TRBJ2-5 | TRBV18 | TGTGCCAGCTCACCAGGAGCCCGAGAGACCCAGTACTTC | CASSPGARETQYF
14 | TRBD2 | few | TRBJ2-3 | TRBV2 | TGTGCCAGCAGGCTACCGGGACTAGCGAATACGCAGTATTTT | CASRLPGLANTQYF
13 | NA | NA | TRBJ1-1 | TRBV29-1 | TGCAGCGTTGGGACCGACAGGAACACTGAAGCTTTCTTT | CSVGTDRNTEAFF
14 | NA | NA | TRBJ2-2 | TRBV27 | TGTGCCAGCAGTACCCCGCCTCTAGTCGGGGAGCTGTTTTTT | CASSTPPLVGELFF
14 | NA | few | TRBJ2-1 | TRBV2 | TGTGCCAGCAGTGTGTTAGGCAGGGTCAATGAGCAGTTCTTC | CASSVLGRVNEQFF
14 | NA | few | TRBJ1-1 | TRBV7-2 | TGTGCCAGCAGCTTTACAGGGATGAACACTGAAGCTTTCTTT | CASSFTGMNTEAFF
13 | NA | few | TRBJ2-7 | TRBV2 | TGTGCCAGCAGTGGACAGACCAACTACGAGCAGTACTTC | CASSGQTNYEQYF
14 | TRBD1 | NA | TRBJ1-2 | TRBV7-9 | TGTGCCAGCACTCGGGACAGGGCTAACTATGGCTACACCTTC | CASTRDRANYGYTF
15 | NA | NA | TRBJ2-3 | TRBV5-1 | TGCGCCAGCAGCCCTGGCCCGTCTAGCACAGATACGCAGTATTTT | CASSPGPSSTDTQYF
14 | NA | NA | TRBJ2-1 | TRBV6-1 | TGTGCCAGCAGGCGGGAATTAAGCTACAATGAGCAGTTCTTC | CASRRELSYNEQFF
14 | NA | NA | TRBJ1-2 | TRBV7-2 | TGTGCCAGCAGCCCGGAGTGGACTAACTATGGCTACACCTTC | CASSPEWTNYGYTF
17 | NA | few | TRBJ2-6 | TRBV9 | TGTGCCAGCAGCGTAGCGGTACTGAGCTCTGGGGCCAACGTCCTGACTTTC | CASSVAVLSSGANVLTF
14 | NA | NA | TRBJ1-2 | TRBV23-1 | TGCGCCAGCATCTCCATCGGGATCCCCTATGGCTACACCTTC | CASISIGIPYGYTF
17 | TRBD1 | NA | TRBJ2-2 | TRBV7-2 | TGTGCCAGCAGCATATCCTGGACAGGGGTTACGACCGGGGAGCTGTTTTTT | CASSISWTGVTTGELFF
13 | NA | NA | TRBJ2-3 | TRBV29-1 | TGCAGCGTTGAACTGAGGATCGCAGATACGCAGTATTTT | CSVELRIADTQYF
12 | NA | few | TRBJ2-7 | TRBV29-1 | TGCAGCGTCGGCCACAGGGGAGGCGAGCAGTACTTC | CSVGHRGGEQYF
14 | NA | NA | TRBJ1-3 | TRBV4-1 | TGCGCCAGCAGCCAAGATGGACAGCGAAACACCATATATTTT | CASSQDGQRNTIYF
15 | TRBD1 | few | TRBJ2-7 | TRBV5-4 | TGTGCCAGCAGCTCAGGGACAGGGGTTTGGTACGAGCAGTACTTC | CASSSGTGVWYEQYF
16 | NA | NA | TRBJ2-1 | TRBV21-1 | TGTGCCAGCAGCGGCCGGGACAGGGGGGCTTCGGATGAGCAGTTCTTC | CASSGRDRGASDEQFF